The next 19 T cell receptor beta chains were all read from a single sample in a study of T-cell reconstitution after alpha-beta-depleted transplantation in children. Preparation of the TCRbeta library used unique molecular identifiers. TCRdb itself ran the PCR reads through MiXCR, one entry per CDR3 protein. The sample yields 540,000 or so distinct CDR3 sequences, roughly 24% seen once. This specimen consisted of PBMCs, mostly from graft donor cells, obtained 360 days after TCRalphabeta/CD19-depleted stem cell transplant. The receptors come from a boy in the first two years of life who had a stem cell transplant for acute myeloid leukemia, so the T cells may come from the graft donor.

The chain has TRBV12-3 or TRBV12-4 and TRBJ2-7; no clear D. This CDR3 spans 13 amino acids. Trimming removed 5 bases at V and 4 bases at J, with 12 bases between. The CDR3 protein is CASSTTHLYEQYF. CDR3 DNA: TGTGCCAGCAGTACAACGCATCTATACGAGCAGTACTTC.

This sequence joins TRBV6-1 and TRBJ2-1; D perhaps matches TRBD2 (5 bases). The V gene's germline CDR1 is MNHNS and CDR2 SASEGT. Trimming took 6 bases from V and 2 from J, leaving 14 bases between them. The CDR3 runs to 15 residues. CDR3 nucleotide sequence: TGTGCCAGCAGCCCGGGATCACCCCCCTACAATGAGCAGTTCTTC. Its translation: CASSPGSPPYNEQFF.

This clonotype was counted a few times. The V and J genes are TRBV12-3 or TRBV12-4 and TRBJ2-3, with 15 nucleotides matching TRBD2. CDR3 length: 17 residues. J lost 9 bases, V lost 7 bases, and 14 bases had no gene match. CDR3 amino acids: CASTDGTSGGMLQTQYF. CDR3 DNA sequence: TGTGCCAGCACCGACGGGACTAGCGGGGGGATGCTTCAGACGCAGTATTTT.

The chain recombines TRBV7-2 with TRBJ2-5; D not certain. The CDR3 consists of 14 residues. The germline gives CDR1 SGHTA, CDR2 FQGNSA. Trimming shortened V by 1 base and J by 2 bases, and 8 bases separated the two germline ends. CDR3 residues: CASSLVSFQETQYF. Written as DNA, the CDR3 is TGTGCCAGCAGCTTAGTATCCTTTCAAGAGACCCAGTACTTC.

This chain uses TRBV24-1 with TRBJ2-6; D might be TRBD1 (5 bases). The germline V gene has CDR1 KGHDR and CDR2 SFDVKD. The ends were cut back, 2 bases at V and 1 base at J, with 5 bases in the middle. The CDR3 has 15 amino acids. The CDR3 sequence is CATSDSGSGANVLTF. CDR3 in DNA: TGTGCCACCAGTGATTCAGGGTCTGGGGCCAACGTCCTGACTTTC.

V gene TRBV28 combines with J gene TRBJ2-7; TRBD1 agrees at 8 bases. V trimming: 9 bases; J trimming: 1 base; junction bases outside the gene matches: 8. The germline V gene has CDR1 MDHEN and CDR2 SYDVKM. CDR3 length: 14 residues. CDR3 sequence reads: CASGQGPESYEQYF. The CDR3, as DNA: TGTGCCAGTGGACAGGGCCCTGAATCCTACGAGCAGTACTTC.

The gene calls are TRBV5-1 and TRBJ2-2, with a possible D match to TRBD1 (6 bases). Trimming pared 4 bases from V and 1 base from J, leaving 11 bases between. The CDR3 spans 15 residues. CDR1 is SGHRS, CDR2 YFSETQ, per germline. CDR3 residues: CASSGPGQNTGELFF. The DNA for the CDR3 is TGCGCCAGCAGCGGGCCGGGACAGAACACCGGGGAGCTGTTTTTT. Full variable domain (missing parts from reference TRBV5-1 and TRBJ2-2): KAGVTQTPRYLIKTRGQQVTLSCSPISGHRSVSWYQQTPGQGLQFLFEYFSETQRNKGNFPGRFSGRQFSNSRSEMNVSTLELGDSALYLCASSGPGQNTGELFFGEGSRLTVL.

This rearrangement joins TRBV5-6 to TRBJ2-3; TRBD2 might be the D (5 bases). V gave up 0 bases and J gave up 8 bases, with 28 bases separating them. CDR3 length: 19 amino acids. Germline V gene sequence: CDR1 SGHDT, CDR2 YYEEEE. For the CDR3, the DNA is TGTGCCAGCAGCTTGGCCTTAGGAGGAGTCCTAGGCGCTTTGGGTACGCAGTATTTT. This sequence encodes CASSLALGGVLGALGTQYF. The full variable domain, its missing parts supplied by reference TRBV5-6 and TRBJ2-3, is DAGVTQSPTHLIKTRGQQVTLRCSPKSGHDTVSWYQQALGQGPQFIFQYYEEEERQRGNFPDRFSGHQFPNYSSELNVNALLLGDSALYLCASSLALGGVLGALGTQYFGPGTRLTVL.

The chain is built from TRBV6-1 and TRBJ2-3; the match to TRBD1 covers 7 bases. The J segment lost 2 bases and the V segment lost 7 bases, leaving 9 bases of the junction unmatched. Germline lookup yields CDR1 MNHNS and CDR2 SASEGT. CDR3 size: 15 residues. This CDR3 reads CASTNRDSITDTQYF. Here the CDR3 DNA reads TGTGCCAGCACCAACCGGGACAGTATCACAGATACGCAGTATTTT.

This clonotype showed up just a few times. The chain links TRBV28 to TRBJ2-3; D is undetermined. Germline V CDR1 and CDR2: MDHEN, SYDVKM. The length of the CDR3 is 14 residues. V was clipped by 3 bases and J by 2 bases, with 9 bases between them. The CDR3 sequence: CASSFILTTDTQYF. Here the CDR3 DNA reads TGTGCCAGCAGTTTCATCCTCACCACAGATACGCAGTATTTT.

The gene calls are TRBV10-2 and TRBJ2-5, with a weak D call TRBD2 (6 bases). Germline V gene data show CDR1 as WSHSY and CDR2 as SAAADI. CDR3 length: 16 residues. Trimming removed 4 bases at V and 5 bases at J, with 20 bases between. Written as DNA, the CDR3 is TGCGCCAGCAGTGGGTTTGGTCTTGCTAGCGAGGAGACCCAGTACTTC. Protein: CASSGFGLASEETQYF.

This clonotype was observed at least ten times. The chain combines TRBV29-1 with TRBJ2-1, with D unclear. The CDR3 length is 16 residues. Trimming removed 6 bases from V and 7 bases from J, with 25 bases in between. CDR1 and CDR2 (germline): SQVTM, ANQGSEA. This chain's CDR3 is CSVSEPGGYVINEQFF. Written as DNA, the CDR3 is TGCAGCGTGTCAGAACCAGGTGGCTACGTTATAAATGAGCAGTTCTTC.

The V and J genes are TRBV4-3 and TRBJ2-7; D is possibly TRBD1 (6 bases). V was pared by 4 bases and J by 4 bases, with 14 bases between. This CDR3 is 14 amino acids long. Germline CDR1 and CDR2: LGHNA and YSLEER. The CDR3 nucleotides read TGCGCCAGCAGCCGGGTTTCGAGGGGGTACGAGCAGTACTTC. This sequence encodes CASSRVSRGYEQYF.

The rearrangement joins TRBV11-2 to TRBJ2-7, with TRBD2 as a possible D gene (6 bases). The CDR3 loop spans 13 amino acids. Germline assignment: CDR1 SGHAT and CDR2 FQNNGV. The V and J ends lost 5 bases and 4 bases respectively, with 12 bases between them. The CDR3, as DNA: TGTGCCAGCAGCCCCTGGAGGGAGTACGAGCAGTACGTC. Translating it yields CASSPWREYEQYV.

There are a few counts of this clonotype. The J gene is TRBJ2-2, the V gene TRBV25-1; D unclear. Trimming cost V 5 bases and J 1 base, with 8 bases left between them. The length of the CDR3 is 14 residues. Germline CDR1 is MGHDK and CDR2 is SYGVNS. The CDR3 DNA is TGTGCCAGCAGTTTTTTTGGGAACACCGGGGAGCTGTTTTTT. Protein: CASSFFGNTGELFF.

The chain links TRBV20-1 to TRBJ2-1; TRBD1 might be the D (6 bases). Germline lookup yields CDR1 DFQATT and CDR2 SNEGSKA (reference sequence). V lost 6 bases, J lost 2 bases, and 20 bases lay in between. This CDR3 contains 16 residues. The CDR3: CSAHRASDSPYNEQFF. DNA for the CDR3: TGCAGTGCCCACCGGGCTTCGGACAGCCCCTACAATGAGCAGTTCTTC.

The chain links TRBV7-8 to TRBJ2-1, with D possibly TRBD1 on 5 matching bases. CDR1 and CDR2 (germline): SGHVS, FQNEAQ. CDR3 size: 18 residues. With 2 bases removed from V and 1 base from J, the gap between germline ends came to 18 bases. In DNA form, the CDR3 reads TGTGCCAGCAGCTTATACGGACACGCTCCTGGTTCCTACAATGAGCAGTTCTTC. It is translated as CASSLYGHAPGSYNEQFF.

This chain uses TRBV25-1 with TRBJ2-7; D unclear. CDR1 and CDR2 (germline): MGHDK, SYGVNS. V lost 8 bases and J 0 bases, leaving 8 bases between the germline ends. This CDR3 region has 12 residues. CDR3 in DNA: TGTGCCAGCCAGCGTACCTCCTACGAGCAGTACGTC. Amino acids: CASQRTSYEQYV.

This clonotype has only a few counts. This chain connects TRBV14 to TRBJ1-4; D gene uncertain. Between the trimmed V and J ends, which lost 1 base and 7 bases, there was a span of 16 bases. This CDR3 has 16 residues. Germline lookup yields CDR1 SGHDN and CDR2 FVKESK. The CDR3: CASSQVYFGTFEKLFF. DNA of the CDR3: TGTGCCAGCAGCCAAGTTTATTTTGGTACTTTTGAAAAACTGTTTTTT.